A selection of T cell receptor beta chains follows, all from one sample in a study of blood T cell repertoires in COVID-19. TCRdb keeps only in-frame clones here, not all; method: immunoSEQ multiplex PCR. The table records a few hundred thousand clones, about 85% of them present only once. The sequenced sample consisted of peripheral blood. The source is a woman under 30 with acute or convalescent COVID-19. Both conserved end residues are part of each CDR3. Each record gives: V gene, CDR3 length, J gene, CDR3 protein.

TRBV25-1	17	TRBJ1-2	CASSSEGTGGFWYGYTF
TRBV7-9	15	TRBJ2-5	CASSIDTGVGETQYF
TRBV6-1	17	TRBJ1-4	CASREYWGTPTNEKLFF
TRBV11-2	12	TRBJ2-1	CASSFRGNEQFF
TRBV19	19	TRBJ2-5	CASSICVSGSGVSQETQYF
TRBV10-3	14	TRBJ1-1	CAISESGGNTEAFF
TRBV12-3/TRBV12-4	12	TRBJ1-3	CASRTVGNTIYF
TRBV19	13	TRBJ2-3	CASSMNGADTQYF
TRBV27	13	TRBJ2-7	CASSLGEANEQYF
TRBV6-5	14	TRBJ2-7	CASTDHRGTYEQYF
TRBV27	14	TRBJ1-4	CASSPAPREEKLFF
TRBV5-6	17	TRBJ1-2	CASSSELSDSMHYGYTF
TRBV6-4	15	TRBJ2-1	CASSDSLAGVDEQFF
TRBV28	15	TRBJ2-5	CASSLRASWQETQYF
TRBV27	20	TRBJ1-1	CASRGIRDRLPDTQNTEAFF
TRBV20-1	15	TRBJ1-2	CSASSPGQGSAGYTF
TRBV24-1	13	TRBJ2-5	CATRDGVKETQYF
TRBV11-3	14	TRBJ1-1	CASSGGHAGTEAFF
TRBV6-5	13	TRBJ1-2	CASKERGIGGYTF
TRBV7-9	13	TRBJ1-6	CASSSLSNSPLHF
TRBV5-6	13	TRBJ1-3	CASRSGGGNTIYF
TRBV5-1	15	TRBJ2-7	CASSFLAGLSYEQYF
TRBV18	16	TRBJ2-1	CASSPQDRGWANEQFF
TRBV24-1	15	TRBJ1-4	CATSETGTANEKLFF
TRBV19	13	TRBJ1-2	CASSPGQIYGYTF
TRBV18	16	TRBJ2-1	CASSPGLAGNYNEQFF
TRBV9	17	TRBJ2-1	CASSVAPGLAIDNEQFF
TRBV28	16	TRBJ2-1	CASSLASGSRSNEQFF
TRBV5-4	15	TRBJ2-5	CASSVGGSSGETQYF
TRBV20-1	15	TRBJ2-1	CSASPQWGDTNEQFF
TRBV6-6	13	TRBJ1-5	CATWTGRDQPQHF
TRBV12-5	13	TRBJ1-5	CASGLVSGQPQHF
TRBV24-1	13	TRBJ2-7	CATGTQGNYEQYF
TRBV5-1	13	TRBJ2-7	CASSLRGTYEQYF
TRBV28	13	TRBJ2-7	CASSFAGPYEQYF
TRBV6-4	14	TRBJ2-3	CASSGTGGTDTQYF
TRBV5-1	15	TRBJ1-4	CASSLLGGANEKLFF
TRBV27	15	TRBJ2-3	CASRHSGGVTDTQYF
TRBV11-1	15	TRBJ2-1	CASSDQGILYNEQFF
TRBV27	15	TRBJ2-3	CASSFIGTNTDTQYF
TRBV7-3	17	TRBJ2-3	CASSLTGDRGLRDTQYF
TRBV24-1	16	TRBJ2-5	CATSDLRTGGRETQYF
TRBV9	14	TRBJ1-2	CASSVAQTNYGYTF
TRBV10-3	15	TRBJ1-6	CAIKPTGDNNSPLHF
TRBV6-5	14	TRBJ1-5	CATVDRGSNQPQHF
TRBV7-9	16	TRBJ1-5	CASSLATGLSNQPQHF
TRBV24-1	13	TRBJ2-3	CATSALATDTQYF
TRBV6-5	15	TRBJ1-1	CASSRGGQGSPEAFF
TRBV7-9	15	TRBJ1-1	CASSLTGEAGTEAFF
TRBV2	11	TRBJ1-6	CASSREAPLHF
TRBV11-2	13	TRBJ2-7	CASSLGRDYEQYF
TRBV3-1/TRBV3-2	14	TRBJ2-3	CASSLSGNTDTQYF
TRBV7-8	15	TRBJ2-7	CASSLQAGGPGEQYF
TRBV18	13	TRBJ2-1	CASSPGGADEQFF